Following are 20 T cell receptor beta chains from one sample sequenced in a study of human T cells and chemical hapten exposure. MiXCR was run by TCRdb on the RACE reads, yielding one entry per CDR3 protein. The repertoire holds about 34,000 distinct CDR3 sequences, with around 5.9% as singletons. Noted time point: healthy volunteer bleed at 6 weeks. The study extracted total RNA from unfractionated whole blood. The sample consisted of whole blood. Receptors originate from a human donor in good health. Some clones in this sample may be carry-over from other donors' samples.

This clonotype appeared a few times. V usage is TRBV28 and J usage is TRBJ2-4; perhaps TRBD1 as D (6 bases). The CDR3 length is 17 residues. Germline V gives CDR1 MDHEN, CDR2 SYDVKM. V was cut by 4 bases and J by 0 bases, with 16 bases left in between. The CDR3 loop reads CASSSTGPQLAKNIQYF. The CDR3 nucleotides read TGTGCCAGCAGTTCCACAGGGCCACAATTAGCCAAAAACATTCAGTACTTC.

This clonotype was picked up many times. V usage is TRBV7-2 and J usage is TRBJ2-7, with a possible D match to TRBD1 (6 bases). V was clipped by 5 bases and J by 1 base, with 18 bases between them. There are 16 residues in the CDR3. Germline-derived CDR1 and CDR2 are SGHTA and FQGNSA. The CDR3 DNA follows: TGTGCCAGCAGCCCCCGAGGAGGACAGCAATCCTACGAGCAGTACTTC. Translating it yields CASSPRGGQQSYEQYF.

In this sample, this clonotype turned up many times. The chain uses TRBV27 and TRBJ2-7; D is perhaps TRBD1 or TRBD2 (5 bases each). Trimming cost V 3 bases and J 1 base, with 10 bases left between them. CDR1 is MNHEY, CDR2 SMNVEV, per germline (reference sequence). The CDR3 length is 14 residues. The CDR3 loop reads CASSFTGPSYEQYF. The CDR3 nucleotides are TGTGCCAGCAGTTTCACGGGACCATCCTACGAGCAGTACTTC.

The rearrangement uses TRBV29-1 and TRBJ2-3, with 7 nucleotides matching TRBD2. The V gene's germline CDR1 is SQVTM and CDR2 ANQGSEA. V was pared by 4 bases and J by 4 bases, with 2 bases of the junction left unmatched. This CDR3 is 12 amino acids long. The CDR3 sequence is CSVGGGPDTQYF. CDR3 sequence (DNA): TGCAGCGTTGGCGGGGGTCCAGATACGCAGTATTTT.

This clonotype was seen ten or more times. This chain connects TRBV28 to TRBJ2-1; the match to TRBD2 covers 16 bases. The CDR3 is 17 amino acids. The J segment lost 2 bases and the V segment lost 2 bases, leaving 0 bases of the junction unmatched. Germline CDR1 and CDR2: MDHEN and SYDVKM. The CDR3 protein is CASSLGTSGRAYNEQFF. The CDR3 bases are TGTGCCAGCAGTTTAGGGACTAGCGGGAGGGCCTACAATGAGCAGTTCTTC.

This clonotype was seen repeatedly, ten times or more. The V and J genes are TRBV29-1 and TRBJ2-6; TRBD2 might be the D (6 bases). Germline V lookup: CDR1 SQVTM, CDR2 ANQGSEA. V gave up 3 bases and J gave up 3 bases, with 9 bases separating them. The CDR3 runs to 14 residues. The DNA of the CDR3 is TGCAGCGTTGAGGGAGGTAATGGGGCCAACGTCCTGACTTTC. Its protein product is CSVEGGNGANVLTF.

The DNA of the CDR3 is TGTGCCAGCAGTGAGGACACCTACAATGAGCAGTTCTTC. Its translation: CASSEDTYNEQFF. The chain employs TRBV6-1 and TRBJ2-1; possibly TRBD1 for D (5 bases). Germline lookup yields CDR1 MNHNS and CDR2 SASEGT. This CDR3 region has 13 residues. The ends were cut back, 3 bases at V and 2 bases at J, with 5 bases in the middle.

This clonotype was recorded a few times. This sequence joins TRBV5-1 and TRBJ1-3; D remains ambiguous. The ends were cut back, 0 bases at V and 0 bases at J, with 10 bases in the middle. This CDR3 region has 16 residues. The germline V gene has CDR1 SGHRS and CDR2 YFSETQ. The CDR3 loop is CASSLDSGGSGNTIYF. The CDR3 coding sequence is TGCGCCAGCAGCTTGGATTCGGGAGGCTCTGGAAACACCATATATTTT.

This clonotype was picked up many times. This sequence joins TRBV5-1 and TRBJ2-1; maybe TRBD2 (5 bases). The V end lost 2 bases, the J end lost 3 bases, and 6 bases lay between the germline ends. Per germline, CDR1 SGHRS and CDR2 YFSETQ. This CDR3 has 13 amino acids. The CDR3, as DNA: TGCGCCAGCAGCTTAACTAGCTACAATGAGCAGTTCTTC. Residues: CASSLTSYNEQFF.

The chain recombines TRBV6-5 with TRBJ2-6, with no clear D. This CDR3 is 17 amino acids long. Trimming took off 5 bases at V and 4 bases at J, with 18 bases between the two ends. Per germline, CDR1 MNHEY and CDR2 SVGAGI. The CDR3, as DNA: TGTGCCAGCAGTCCACCCACAGATCCGCCCGGGGCCAACGTCCTGACTTTC. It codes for CASSPPTDPPGANVLTF.

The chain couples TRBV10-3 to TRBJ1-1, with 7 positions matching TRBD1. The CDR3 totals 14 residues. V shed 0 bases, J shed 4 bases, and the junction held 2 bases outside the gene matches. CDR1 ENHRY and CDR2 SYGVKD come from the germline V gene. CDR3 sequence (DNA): TGTGCCATCAGTGAGTCACAGGGGTCCACTGAAGCTTTCTTT. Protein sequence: CAISESQGSTEAFF.

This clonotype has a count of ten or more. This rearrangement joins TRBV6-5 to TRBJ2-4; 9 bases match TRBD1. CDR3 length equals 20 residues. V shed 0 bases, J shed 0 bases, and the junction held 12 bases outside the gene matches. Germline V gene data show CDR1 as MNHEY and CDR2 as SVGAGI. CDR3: CASSYSRPGTGKGAKNIQYF. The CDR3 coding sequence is TGTGCCAGCAGTTACTCACGTCCCGGGACAGGGAAAGGAGCCAAAAACATTCAGTACTTC.

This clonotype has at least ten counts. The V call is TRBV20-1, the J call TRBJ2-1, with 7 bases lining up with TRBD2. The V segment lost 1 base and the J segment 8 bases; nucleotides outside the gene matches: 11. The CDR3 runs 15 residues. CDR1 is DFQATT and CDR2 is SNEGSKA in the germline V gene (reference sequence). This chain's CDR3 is CSARGEAGRQYEQFF. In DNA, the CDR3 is TGCAGTGCTAGAGGAGAAGCGGGAAGACAATATGAGCAGTTCTTC.

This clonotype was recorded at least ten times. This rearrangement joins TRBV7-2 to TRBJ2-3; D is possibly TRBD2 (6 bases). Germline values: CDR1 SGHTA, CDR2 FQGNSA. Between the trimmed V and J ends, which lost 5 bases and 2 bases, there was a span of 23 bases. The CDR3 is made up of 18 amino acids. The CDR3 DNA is TGTGCCAGCAGCCTTCACCCTTGGGGGACTTCGTCCACAGATACGCAGTATTTT. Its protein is CASSLHPWGTSSTDTQYF.

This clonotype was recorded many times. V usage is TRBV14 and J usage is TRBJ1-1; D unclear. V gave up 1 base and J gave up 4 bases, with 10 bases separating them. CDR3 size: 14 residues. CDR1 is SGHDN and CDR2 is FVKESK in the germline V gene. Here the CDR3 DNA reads TGTGCCAGCAGCCAAGGCCAGACACTCACTGAAGCTTTCTTT. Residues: CASSQGQTLTEAFF. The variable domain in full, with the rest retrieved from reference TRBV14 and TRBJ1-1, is EAGVTQFPSHSVIEKGQTVTLRCDPISGHDNLYWYRRVMGKEIKFLLHFVKESKQDESGMPNNRFLAERTGGTYSTLKVQPAELEDSGVYFCASSQGQTLTEAFFGQGTRLTVV.

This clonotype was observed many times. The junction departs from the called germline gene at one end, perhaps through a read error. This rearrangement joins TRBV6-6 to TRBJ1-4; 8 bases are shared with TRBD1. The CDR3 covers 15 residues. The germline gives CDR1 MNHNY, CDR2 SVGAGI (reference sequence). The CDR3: CASSDSRGLGEKLFF. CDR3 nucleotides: TGTGCCAGCAGTGACTCCAGGGGGCTCGGTGAAAAACTGTTTTTT.

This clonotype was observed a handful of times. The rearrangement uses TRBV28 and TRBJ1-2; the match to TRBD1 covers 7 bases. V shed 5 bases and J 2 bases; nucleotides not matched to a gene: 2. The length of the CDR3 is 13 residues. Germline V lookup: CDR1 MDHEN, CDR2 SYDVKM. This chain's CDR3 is CASSGGQNYGYTF. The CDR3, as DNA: TGTGCCAGCAGTGGGGGACAGAACTATGGCTACACCTTC.

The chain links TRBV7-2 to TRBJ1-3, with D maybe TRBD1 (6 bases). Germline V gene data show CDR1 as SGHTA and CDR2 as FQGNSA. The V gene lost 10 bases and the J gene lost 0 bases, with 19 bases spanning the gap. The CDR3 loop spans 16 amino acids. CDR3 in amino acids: CAIRRGGSSSGNTIYF. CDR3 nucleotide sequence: TGTGCCATCCGGAGGGGGGGATCAAGCTCTGGAAACACCATATATTTT.

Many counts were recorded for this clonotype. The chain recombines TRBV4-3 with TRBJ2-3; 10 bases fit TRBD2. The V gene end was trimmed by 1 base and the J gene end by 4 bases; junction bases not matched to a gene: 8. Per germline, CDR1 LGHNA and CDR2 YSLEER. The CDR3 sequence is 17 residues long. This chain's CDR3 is CASSQVWSGGAPDTQYF. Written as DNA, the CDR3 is TGCGCCAGCAGCCAAGTGTGGAGCGGGGGGGCCCCAGATACGCAGTATTTT.

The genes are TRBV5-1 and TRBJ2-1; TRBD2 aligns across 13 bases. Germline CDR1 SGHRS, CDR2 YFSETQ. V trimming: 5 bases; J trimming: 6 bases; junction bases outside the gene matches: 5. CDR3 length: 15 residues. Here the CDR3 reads CASSYGLAGANEQFF. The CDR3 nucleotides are TGCGCCAGCAGTTATGGACTAGCGGGGGCCAATGAGCAGTTCTTC.